The next 20 T cell receptor beta chains were all read from a single sample in a study of blood T cell repertoires in COVID-19. Here immunoSEQ multiplex PCR was the method, and the copy in TCRdb shows in-frame clones only, minus some. Of approximately 350,000 clones in the sample, about nine tenths were seen once. Sequences were obtained from peripheral blood. These receptors were collected from a woman in her sixties or seventies with COVID-19, enrolled during active disease.

The chain employs TRBV4-1 and TRBJ2-7, with 12 bases aligning to TRBD2. Unmatched junction bases numbered 7, after V lost 1 base and J lost 6 bases. The CDR3 is 16 residues long. In germline, CDR1 is MGHRA, CDR2 YSYEKL. The CDR3 region is CASSQGRTSGEVEQYF. The CDR3 region has the DNA TGCGCCAGCAGCCAAGGGAGGACTAGCGGGGAGGTCGAGCAGTACTTC.

This chain connects TRBV6-1 to TRBJ1-5; no firm D call. The CDR3 contains 15 residues. Germline assignment: CDR1 MNHNS and CDR2 SASEGT. V gave up 7 bases and J gave up 1 base, with 14 bases separating them. CDR3 sequence: CASKEGLGSNQPQHF. As DNA, the CDR3 is TGTGCCAGCAAAGAGGGTTTAGGCAGCAATCAGCCCCAGCATTTT.

The chain links TRBV7-2 to TRBJ1-2; 7 bases are a match to TRBD1. The CDR3 is 15 amino acids. The V gene end was trimmed by 5 bases and the J gene end by 4 bases; junction bases not matched to a gene: 10. Germline values: CDR1 SGHTA, CDR2 FQGNSA. Written as DNA, the CDR3 is TGTGCCAGCAGCGGGACACAGGGGCGCGGCTATGGCTACACCTTC. It encodes CASSGTQGRGYGYTF.

This clone was observed a single time. The chain uses TRBV5-6 and TRBJ1-3; 8 bases line up with TRBD1. Germline V CDR1 and CDR2: SGHDT, YYEEEE. There are 17 residues in the CDR3. The trim removed 3 bases at V and 0 bases at J, leaving 8 bases unmatched. CDR3 sequence: CASSSPTGGNSGNTIYF. CDR3 in DNA: TGTGCCAGCAGCTCCCCCACAGGGGGTAACTCTGGAAACACCATATATTTT.

The J gene is TRBJ1-1, the V gene TRBV7-2, with a possible D match to TRBD1 (6 bases). The germline V gene has CDR1 SGHTA and CDR2 FQGNSA. V lost 3 bases, J lost 5 bases, and 10 bases lay in between. This CDR3 comprises 13 residues. The CDR3 here is CASSFKGGTEAFF. CDR3 sequence (DNA): TGTGCCAGCAGCTTTAAGGGGGGGACTGAAGCTTTCTTT.

The chain is built from TRBV5-1 and TRBJ1-2, with D unclear. Germline CDR1 is SGHRS and CDR2 is YFSETQ. The CDR3 loop spans 15 amino acids. V was cut by 0 bases and J by 0 bases, with 9 bases left in between. The CDR3 bases are TGCGCCAGCAGCTTGGCCGCCAGTACTAACTATGGCTACACCTTC. It encodes CASSLAASTNYGYTF.

The chain combines TRBV12-5 with TRBJ1-2; D ambiguous. Trimming took 7 bases from V and 0 from J, leaving 9 bases between them. The CDR3 has 13 amino acids. Germline CDR1 LGHNT, CDR2 FRNRAP. The CDR3 nucleotides read TGTGCTAGTGCCTACGATCCTAACTATGGCTACACCTTC. Protein: CASAYDPNYGYTF.

Here the CDR3 DNA reads TGCGCCAGCAGCCAAGATGTTGCAGGCGGGGGGGCCGCCGGGGAGCTGTTTTTT. Translation: CASSQDVAGGGAAGELFF. This sequence joins TRBV4-3 and TRBJ2-2, with 9 positions matching TRBD2. CDR1 is LGHNA and CDR2 is YSLEER in the germline V gene. Trimming took 0 bases from V and 6 from J; bases not matched to a gene: 11. The CDR3 runs to 18 residues.

The chain has TRBV4-1 and TRBJ2-5, with D tentatively TRBD2 (6 bases). The CDR3 is made up of 15 amino acids. Germline V gene lookup returns CDR1 MGHRA and CDR2 YSYEKL. V gave up 1 base and J gave up 2 bases, with 11 bases separating them. CDR3 DNA: TGCGCCAGCAGCCAAGTAGGGACTCCACAAGAGACCCAGTACTTC. This gives the protein CASSQVGTPQETQYF.

V usage is TRBV9 and J usage is TRBJ1-1, with 11 bases fitting TRBD1. Trimming removed 2 bases from V and 5 bases from J; junction bases left unmatched: 8. This CDR3 contains 16 residues. CDR1 and CDR2 (germline): SGDLS, YYNGEE. DNA of the CDR3: TGTGCCAGCAGCGTGGGAGGACAGGGGGCGCGAACTGAAGCTTTCTTT. Translated, it gives CASSVGGQGARTEAFF.

The chain carries TRBV4-1 and TRBJ1-4; 9 nucleotides agree with TRBD1. V lost 1 base to trimming and J lost 8 bases; unmatched junction nucleotides: 5. The CDR3 has 15 amino acids. Germline-derived CDR1 and CDR2 are MGHRA and YSYEKL. In DNA form, the CDR3 reads TGCGCCAGCAGCCAAGGGGACAGGGATTCGGAAAAACTGTTTTTT. Translated: CASSQGDRDSEKLFF.

The chain couples TRBV6-6 to TRBJ1-1; D is undetermined. V lost 4 bases to trimming and J lost 2 bases, with 8 bases between them. The CDR3 has 13 residues. Germline values: CDR1 MNHNY, CDR2 SVGAGI (reference sequence). CDR3 sequence: CASSLQQNTEAFF. The DNA of the CDR3 is TGTGCCAGCAGTTTACAGCAAAACACTGAAGCTTTCTTT.

This clone appeared a single time. The gene calls are TRBV2 and TRBJ1-6; the D gene is possibly TRBD1 (5 bases). The CDR3 extends over 15 amino acids. Germline V CDR1 and CDR2: SNHLY, FYNNEI. Trimming cost V 6 bases and J 7 bases, with 16 bases left between them. DNA of the CDR3: TGTGCCAGCAGCCCTTGGGGGGTGGACAATTCACCCCTCCACTTT. As protein: CASSPWGVDNSPLHF.

CDR3 loop: CASSLNPGGITYGYTF. CDR3 bases: TGCGCCAGCAGCTTAAACCCAGGGGGTATAACCTATGGCTACACCTTC. The chain joins TRBV5-1 to TRBJ1-2, with 7 bases that match TRBD1. The ends lost 2 bases at V and 4 bases at J; junction bases unmatched: 11. The CDR3 is 16 residues long. The germline V gene encodes CDR1 SGHRS and CDR2 YFSETQ. The full variable domain, rest sourced from reference TRBV5-1 and TRBJ1-2, is KAGVTQTPRYLIKTRGQQVTLSCSPISGHRSVSWYQQTPGQGLQFLFEYFSETQRNKGNFPGRFSGRQFSNSRSEMNVSTLELGDSALYLCASSLNPGGITYGYTFGSGTRLTVV.

The chain is built from TRBV11-2 and TRBJ1-4, with D uncertain. Trimming removed 1 base from V and 6 bases from J, with 9 bases in between. This CDR3 is 14 amino acids long. Germline V gene data show CDR1 as SGHAT and CDR2 as FQNNGV. CDR3 amino acids: CASSLAGWDEKLFF. The CDR3, as DNA: TGTGCCAGCAGCTTAGCAGGTTGGGATGAAAAACTGTTTTTT.

This clone was detected only a few times. The V gene is TRBV30, the J gene TRBJ1-1; D uncertain. The germline V gene encodes CDR1 GTSNPN and CDR2 SVGIG (reference sequence). This CDR3 has 12 amino acids. The V end was cut by 0 bases, the J end by 6 bases, with 8 bases between. The CDR3 sequence is CAWSVERPEAFF. In nucleotides, the CDR3 is TGTGCCTGGAGTGTTGAGAGGCCTGAAGCTTTCTTT. The full variable domain, its missing parts supplied by reference TRBV30 and TRBJ1-1, is SQTIHQWPATLVQPVGSPLSLECTVEGTSNPNLYWYRQAAGRGLQLLFYSVGIGQISSEVPQNLSASRPQDRQFILSSKKLLLSDSGFYLCAWSVERPEAFFGQGTRLTVV.

V usage is TRBV4-1 and J usage is TRBJ1-5; 9 nucleotides line up with TRBD1. Looked up from germline, CDR1 is MGHRA and CDR2 is YSYEKL. The V segment lost 3 bases and the J segment 5 bases; nucleotides outside the gene matches: 5. This CDR3 has 15 amino acids. CDR3 DNA sequence: TGCGCCAGCAGCCACGGGACAGGGTTCGATCAGCCCCAGCATTTT. Amino acids: CASSHGTGFDQPQHF.

This chain connects TRBV7-2 to TRBJ2-1, with 15 bases lining up with TRBD2. The CDR3 loop spans 19 amino acids. The V gene end was trimmed by 2 bases and the J gene end by 0 bases; junction bases not matched to a gene: 5. Germline loops: CDR1 SGHTA, CDR2 FQGNSA. The CDR3 DNA reads as TGTGCCAGCAGCTTACCGGGACTAGCGGGGGGCACCTCCTACAATGAGCAGTTCTTC. This encodes CASSLPGLAGGTSYNEQFF.

V usage is TRBV7-2 and J usage is TRBJ2-5, with 10 bases lining up with TRBD2. The CDR3 extends over 15 amino acids. V was clipped by 5 bases and J by 4 bases; unmatched bases: 7. Germline V lookup: CDR1 SGHTA, CDR2 FQGNSA. The CDR3 coding sequence is TGTGCCAGCAGCGTCAAGCGGGGGGGGTCAGAGACCCAGTACTTC. Its translation: CASSVKRGGSETQYF.

The chain uses TRBV2 and TRBJ1-6; 7 nucleotides line up with TRBD1. Trimming at V came to 8 bases and at J to 7 bases, leaving 8 bases not matched to a gene. The CDR3 has 14 amino acids. Germline V gene sequence: CDR1 SNHLY, CDR2 FYNNEI. The CDR3 nucleotides read TGTGCCAGCGGTCCAGGGGGAGCAAATTCACCCCTCCACTTT. Its translation: CASGPGGANSPLHF.